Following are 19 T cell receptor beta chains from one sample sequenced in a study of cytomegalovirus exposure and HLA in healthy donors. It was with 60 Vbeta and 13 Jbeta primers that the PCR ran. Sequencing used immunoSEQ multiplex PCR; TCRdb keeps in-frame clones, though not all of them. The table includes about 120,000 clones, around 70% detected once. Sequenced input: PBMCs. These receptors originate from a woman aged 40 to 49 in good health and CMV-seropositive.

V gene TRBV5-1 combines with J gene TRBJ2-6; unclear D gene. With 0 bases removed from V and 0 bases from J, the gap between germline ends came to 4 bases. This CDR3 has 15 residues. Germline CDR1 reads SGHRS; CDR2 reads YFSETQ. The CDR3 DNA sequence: TGCGCCAGCAGCTTGGTTCTCTCTGGGGCCAACGTCCTGACTTTC. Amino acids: CASSLVLSGANVLTF.

The CDR3, as DNA: TGTGCCAGCAGCTTATTAACCGGCCGCGGGGGCACTGAAGCTTTCTTT. Protein: CASSLLTGRGGTEAFF. The rearrangement uses TRBV7-2 and TRBJ1-1, with D perhaps matching TRBD1 (5 bases). This CDR3 has 16 amino acids. Deletions cut 2 bases from V and 4 bases from J, with 17 bases between. The germline gives CDR1 SGHTA, CDR2 FQGNSA.

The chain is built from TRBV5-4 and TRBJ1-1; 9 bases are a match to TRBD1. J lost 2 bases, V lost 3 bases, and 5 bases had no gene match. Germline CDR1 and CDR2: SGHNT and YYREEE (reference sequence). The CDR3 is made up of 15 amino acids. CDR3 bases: TGTGCCAGCAGCTCCCCAACAGGGGGCAACACTGAAGCTTTCTTT. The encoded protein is CASSSPTGGNTEAFF. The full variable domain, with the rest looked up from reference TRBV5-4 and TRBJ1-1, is ETGVTQSPTHLIKTRGQQVTLRCSSQSGHNTVSWYQQALGQGPQFIFQYYREEENGRGNFPPRFSGLQFPNYSSELNVNALELDDSALYLCASSSPTGGNTEAFFGQGTRLTVV.

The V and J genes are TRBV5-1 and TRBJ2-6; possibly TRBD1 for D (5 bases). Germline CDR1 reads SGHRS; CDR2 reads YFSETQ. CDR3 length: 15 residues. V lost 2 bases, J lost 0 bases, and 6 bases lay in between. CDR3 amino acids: CASSLGVSGANVLTF. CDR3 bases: TGCGCCAGCAGCTTAGGGGTCTCTGGGGCCAACGTCCTGACTTTC.

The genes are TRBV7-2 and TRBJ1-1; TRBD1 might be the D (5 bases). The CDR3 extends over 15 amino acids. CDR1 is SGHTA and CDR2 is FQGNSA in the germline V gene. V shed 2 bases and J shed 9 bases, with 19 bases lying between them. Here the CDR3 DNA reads TGTGCCAGCAGCTTATTTATGGCAGGGCAAGGGAAAGCTTTCTTT. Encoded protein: CASSLFMAGQGKAFF.

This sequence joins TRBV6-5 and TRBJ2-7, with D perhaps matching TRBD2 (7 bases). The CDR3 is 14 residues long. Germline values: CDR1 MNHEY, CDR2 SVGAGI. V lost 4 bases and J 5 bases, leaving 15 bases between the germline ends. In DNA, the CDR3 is TGTGCCAGCAGTTTTCGCAGGGGAGGGGACGAGCAGTACTTC. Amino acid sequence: CASSFRRGGDEQYF.

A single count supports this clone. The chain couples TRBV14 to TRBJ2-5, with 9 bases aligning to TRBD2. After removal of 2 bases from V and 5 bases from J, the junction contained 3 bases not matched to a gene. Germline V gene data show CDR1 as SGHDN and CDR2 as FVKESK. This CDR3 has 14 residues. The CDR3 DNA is TGTGCCAGCAGCCAACTAGCGGGGTGGGAGACCCAGTACTTC. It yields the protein CASSQLAGWETQYF.

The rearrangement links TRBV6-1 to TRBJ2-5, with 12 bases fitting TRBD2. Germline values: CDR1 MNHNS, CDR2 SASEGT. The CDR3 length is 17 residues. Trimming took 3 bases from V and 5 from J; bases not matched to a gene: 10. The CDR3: CASSDRASGGAAETQYF. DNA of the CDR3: TGTGCCAGCAGTGACAGGGCTAGCGGGGGGGCCGCGGAGACCCAGTACTTC.

CDR3 sequence (DNA): TGTGCCAGCAGTTATGGGCAGGGTTATGGCTACACCTTC. It specifies CASSYGQGYGYTF. This sequence joins TRBV27 and TRBJ1-2; TRBD1 might be the D (5 bases). The germline gives CDR1 MNHEY, CDR2 SMNVEV (reference sequence). The germline V and J ends were trimmed by 4 bases and 5 bases, with 11 bases remaining between them. CDR3 length: 13 amino acids.

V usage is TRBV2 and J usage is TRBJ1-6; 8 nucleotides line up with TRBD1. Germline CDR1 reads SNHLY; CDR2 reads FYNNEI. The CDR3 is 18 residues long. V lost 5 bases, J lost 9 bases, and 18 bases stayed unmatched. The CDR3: CASSKIAPGQGGSSPLHF. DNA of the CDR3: TGTGCCAGCAGTAAGATAGCCCCAGGACAGGGTGGAAGTTCACCCCTCCACTTT. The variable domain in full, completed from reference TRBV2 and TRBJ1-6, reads EPEVTQTPSHQVTQMGQEVILRCVPISNHLYFYWYRQILGQKVEFLVSFYNNEISEKSEIFDDQFSVERPDGSNFTLKIRSTKLEDSAMYFCASSKIAPGQGGSSPLHFGNGTRLTVT.

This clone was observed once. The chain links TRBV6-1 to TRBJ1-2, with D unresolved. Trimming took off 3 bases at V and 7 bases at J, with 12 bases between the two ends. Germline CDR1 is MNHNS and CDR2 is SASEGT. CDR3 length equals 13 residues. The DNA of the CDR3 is TGTGCCAGCAGTGAGTTCCCAAGCCTTGGCTACACCTTC. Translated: CASSEFPSLGYTF.

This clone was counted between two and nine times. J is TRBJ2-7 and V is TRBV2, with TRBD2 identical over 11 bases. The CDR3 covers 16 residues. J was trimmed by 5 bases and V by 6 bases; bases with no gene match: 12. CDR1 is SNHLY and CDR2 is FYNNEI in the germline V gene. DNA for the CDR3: TGTGCCAGCAGGAAAACTAGCGGGGGACCTTCGGACGAGCAGTACTTC. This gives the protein CASRKTSGGPSDEQYF.

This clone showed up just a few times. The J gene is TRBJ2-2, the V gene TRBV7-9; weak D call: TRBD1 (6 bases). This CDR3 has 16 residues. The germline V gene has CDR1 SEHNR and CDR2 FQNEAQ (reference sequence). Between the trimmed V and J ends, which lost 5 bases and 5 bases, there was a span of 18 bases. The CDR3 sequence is CASSPLGRGGTGELFF. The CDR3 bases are TGTGCCAGCAGCCCATTAGGCAGGGGCGGAACCGGGGAGCTGTTTTTT.

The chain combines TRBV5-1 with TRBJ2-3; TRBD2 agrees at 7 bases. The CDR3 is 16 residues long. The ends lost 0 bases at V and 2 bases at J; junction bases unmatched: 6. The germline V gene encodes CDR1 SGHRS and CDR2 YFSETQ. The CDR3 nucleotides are TGCGCCAGCAGCTTGGAAAGCGGGGCTTCCACAGATACGCAGTATTTT. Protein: CASSLESGASTDTQYF.

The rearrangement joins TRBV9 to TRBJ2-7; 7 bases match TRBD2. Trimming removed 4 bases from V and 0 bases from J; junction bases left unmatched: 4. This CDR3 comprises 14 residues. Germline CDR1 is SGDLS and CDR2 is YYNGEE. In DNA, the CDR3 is TGTGCCAGCAGCCCTCGGGACTACTCCTACGAGCAGTACTTC. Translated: CASSPRDYSYEQYF.

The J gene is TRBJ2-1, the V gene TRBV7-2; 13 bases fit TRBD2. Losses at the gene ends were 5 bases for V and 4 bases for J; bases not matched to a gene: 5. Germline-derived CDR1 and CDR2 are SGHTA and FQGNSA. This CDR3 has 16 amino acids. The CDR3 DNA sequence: TGTGCCAGCAGCCCGGGGGGACTAGCGGGGTACAATGAGCAGTTCTTC. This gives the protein CASSPGGLAGYNEQFF.

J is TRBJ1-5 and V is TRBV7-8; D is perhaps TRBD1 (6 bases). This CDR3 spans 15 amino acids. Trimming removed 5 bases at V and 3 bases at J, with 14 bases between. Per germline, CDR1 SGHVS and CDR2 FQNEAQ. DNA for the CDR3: TGTGCCAGCAGCCCCCGCGACAGGACCAATCAGCCCCAGCATTTT. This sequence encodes CASSPRDRTNQPQHF.

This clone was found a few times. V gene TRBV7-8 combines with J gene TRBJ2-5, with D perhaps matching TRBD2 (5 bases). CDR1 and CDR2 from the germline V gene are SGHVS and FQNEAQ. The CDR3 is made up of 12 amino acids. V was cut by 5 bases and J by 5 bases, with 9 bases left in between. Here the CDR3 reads CASSALVETQYF. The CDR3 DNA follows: TGTGCCAGCAGCGCACTAGTGGAGACCCAGTACTTC.

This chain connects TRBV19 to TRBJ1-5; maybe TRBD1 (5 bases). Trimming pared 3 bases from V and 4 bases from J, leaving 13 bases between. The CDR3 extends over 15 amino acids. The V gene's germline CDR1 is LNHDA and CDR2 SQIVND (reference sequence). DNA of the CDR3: TGTGCCAGTAGTATTAATAAGGCAGGGAATCAGCCCCAGCATTTT. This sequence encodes CASSINKAGNQPQHF.